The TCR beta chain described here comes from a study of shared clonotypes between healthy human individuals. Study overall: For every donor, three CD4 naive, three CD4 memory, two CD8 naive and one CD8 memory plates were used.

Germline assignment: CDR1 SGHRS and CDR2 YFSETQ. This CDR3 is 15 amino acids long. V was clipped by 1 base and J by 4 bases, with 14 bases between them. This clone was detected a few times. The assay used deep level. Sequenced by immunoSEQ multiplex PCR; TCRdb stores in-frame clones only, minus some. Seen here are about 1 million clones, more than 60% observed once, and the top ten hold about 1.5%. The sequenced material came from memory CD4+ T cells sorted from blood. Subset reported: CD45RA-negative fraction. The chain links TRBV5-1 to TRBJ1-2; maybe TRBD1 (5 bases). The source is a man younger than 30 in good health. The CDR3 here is CASSLNRGTGYGYTF. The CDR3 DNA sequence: TGCGCCAGCAGCTTGAATCGGGGGACGGGCTATGGCTACACCTTC.